The 29 T cell receptor beta chains in this list originate from one sample, sequenced in a study of T-cell reconstitution after alpha-beta-depleted transplantation in children. The library targeted TCRbeta and was prepared with unique molecular identifiers. TCRdb itself ran the PCR reads through MiXCR, one entry per CDR3 protein. Of about 600,000 distinct CDR3 sequences in the sample, approximately 10% were seen once. Specimen: PBMCs from the stem cell graft donor, collected from the stem cell graft. The receptors come from a human donor who donated a stem cell graft to a child with acute myeloid leukemia.

V and J are TRBV7-2 and TRBJ2-7, with no clear D. CDR3 length: 13 residues. Germline lookup yields CDR1 SGHTA and CDR2 FQGNSA. The ends were cut back, 4 bases at V and 7 bases at J, with 14 bases in the middle. The CDR3 spells CASSSPGVSEQYF. Here the CDR3 DNA reads TGTGCCAGCAGCTCGCCCGGCGTCAGTGAGCAGTACTTC.

In this sample, this clonotype turned up many times. The genes are TRBV20-1 and TRBJ2-3; TRBD2 is a possible D gene (5 bases). The V gene lost 3 bases and the J gene lost 2 bases, with 12 bases spanning the gap. Germline lookup yields CDR1 DFQATT and CDR2 SNEGSKA (reference sequence). The CDR3 is 14 residues long. The CDR3 nucleotides read TGCAGTGCTAGGGACTTCGGAGACACAGATACGCAGTATTTT. This sequence encodes CSARDFGDTDTQYF.

The sample holds one count of this clonotype. This chain links TRBV6-2 or TRBV6-3 with TRBJ2-1; no definite D call. V was shortened by 6 bases and J by 10 bases, with 10 bases between the two germline ends. CDR1 is MNHEY, CDR2 SVGEGT, per germline. The CDR3 runs to 11 residues. The DNA for the CDR3 is TGTGCCAGCAGGACCCACCACGAGCAGTTCTTC. Translation gives CASRTHHEQFF.

The chain has TRBV9 and TRBJ2-1; D perhaps matches TRBD2 (6 bases). CDR1 and CDR2 from the germline V gene are SGDLS and YYNGEE. The V and J ends lost 4 bases and 0 bases respectively, with 17 bases between them. This CDR3 spans 17 amino acids. CDR3 loop: CASSPRFFGSSYNEQFF. The DNA of the CDR3 is TGTGCCAGCAGCCCACGTTTCTTCGGGAGCTCCTACAATGAGCAGTTCTTC.

This clonotype was seen ten or more times. V and J are TRBV7-2 and TRBJ1-2; TRBD1 might be the D (6 bases). The V gene's germline CDR1 is SGHTA and CDR2 FQGNSA. This CDR3 region has 13 residues. Trimming left V 6 bases short and J 4 bases short, with 12 bases between. CDR3 DNA sequence: TGTGCCAGCAGATCCACAGGGATCTATGGCTACACCTTC. Amino acid sequence: CASRSTGIYGYTF.

The table lists this clonotype with many counts. The J gene is TRBJ2-3, the V gene TRBV4-3; 7 nucleotides line up with TRBD1. This CDR3 has 14 residues. V dropped 2 bases and J dropped 1; count of bases not matched to a gene: 0. From germline, CDR1 is LGHNA and CDR2 YSLEER. Here the CDR3 DNA reads TGCGCCAGCAGCCAACAGGGGGGCACAGATACGCAGTATTTT. As protein: CASSQQGGTDTQYF.

In this sample, this clonotype turned up a few times. The V and J genes are TRBV6-5 and TRBJ2-1, with TRBD2 identical over 10 bases. The CDR3 has 17 residues. Germline CDR1 and CDR2: MNHEY and SVGAGI. Trimming removed 2 bases from V and 8 bases from J; junction bases left unmatched: 12. This chain's CDR3 is CASSYQRLAGVSHEQFF. The CDR3 DNA reads as TGTGCCAGCAGTTACCAGCGTCTAGCGGGAGTTAGCCATGAGCAGTTCTTC.

This clonotype has at least ten counts. The rearrangement links TRBV6-1 to TRBJ2-1, with 8 bases lining up with TRBD1. V shed 6 bases, J shed 3 bases, and the junction held 4 bases outside the gene matches. Germline assignment: CDR1 MNHNS and CDR2 SASEGT. The CDR3 covers 14 residues. The CDR3 spells CASRSTGDYNEQFF. In nucleotides, the CDR3 is TGTGCCAGCAGGTCGACAGGGGACTACAATGAGCAGTTCTTC.

The rearrangement links TRBV30 to TRBJ2-2, with D perhaps TRBD1 (5 bases). The ends were cut back, 3 bases at V and 7 bases at J, with 12 bases in the middle. There are 13 residues in the CDR3. Germline V gives CDR1 GTSNPN, CDR2 SVGIG (reference sequence). The CDR3 DNA sequence: TGTGCCTGGAGCCCCAGGGCGGACGGGGAGCTGTTTTTT. Protein: CAWSPRADGELFF.

The rearrangement links TRBV9 to TRBJ2-1; the D is unclear. Germline V CDR1 and CDR2: SGDLS, YYNGEE. The CDR3 spans 14 residues. The V and J ends lost 3 bases and 12 bases respectively, with 19 bases between them. The CDR3 loop reads CASSAPGPPSGQFF. The CDR3 DNA is TGTGCCAGCAGCGCGCCGGGCCCTCCTTCAGGGCAGTTCTTC.

This clonotype was counted a few times. The J gene is TRBJ2-1, the V gene TRBV6-5, with D hard to call. This CDR3 is 13 amino acids long. The V gene lost 0 bases and the J gene lost 9 bases, with 9 bases spanning the gap. Per the germline V gene, CDR1 is MNHEY and CDR2 is SVGAGI. CDR3 sequence (DNA): TGTGCCAGCAGTTACTCCATTCTAGGTGAGCAGTTCTTC. It specifies CASSYSILGEQFF.

This clonotype was counted a few times. This sequence joins TRBV7-8 and TRBJ2-7; 9 bases are a match to TRBD2. Per germline, CDR1 SGHVS and CDR2 FQNEAQ. After removal of 0 bases from V and 0 bases from J, the junction contained 6 bases not matched to a gene. The CDR3 contains 17 residues. The CDR3 region is CASSLALLAGDSYEQYF. CDR3 DNA: TGTGCCAGCAGCTTAGCACTTTTAGCGGGAGACTCCTACGAGCAGTACTTC.

This clonotype was detected only a few times. This chain connects TRBV29-1 to TRBJ1-1; D gene unclear. V lost 6 bases, J lost 1 base, and 12 bases lay in between. The CDR3 is 13 residues long. CDR1 and CDR2 from the germline V gene are SQVTM and ANQGSEA. The CDR3 DNA reads as TGCAGCGTCGGGTCCTATGCGAACACTGAAGCTTTCTTT. Encoded protein: CSVGSYANTEAFF.

The sample holds many counts of this clonotype. This chain connects TRBV6-5 to TRBJ2-2; D might be TRBD2 (6 bases). Trimming left V 6 bases short and J 0 bases short, with 17 bases between. Germline V gives CDR1 MNHEY, CDR2 SVGAGI. This CDR3 region has 17 residues. This CDR3 reads CASSPSGASANTGELFF. The CDR3 DNA reads as TGTGCCAGCAGCCCTTCTGGGGCTAGCGCGAACACCGGGGAGCTGTTTTTT.

This clonotype showed up just a few times. The chain recombines TRBV7-2 with TRBJ2-3; 8 bases fit TRBD2. In germline, CDR1 is SGHTA, CDR2 FQGNSA. This CDR3 has 11 amino acids. With 5 bases clipped from V and 10 bases from J, the junction kept 2 bases outside the gene matches. CDR3 sequence reads: CASSATSAQYF. CDR3 sequence (DNA): TGTGCCAGCAGCGCGACTAGCGCGCAGTATTTT.

CDR3 region: CASSPGLTGTGELFF. The DNA of the CDR3 is TGTGCCAGCAGCCCGGGACTCACGGGGACCGGGGAGCTGTTTTTT. The genes are TRBV9 and TRBJ2-2; the D gene is possibly TRBD2 (6 bases). Germline V lookup: CDR1 SGDLS, CDR2 YYNGEE. Trimming took off 4 bases at V and 5 bases at J, with 15 bases between the two ends. There are 15 residues in the CDR3. Supplemented by reference TRBV9 and TRBJ2-2, the full variable domain reads DSGVTQTPKHLITATGQRVTLRCSPRSGDLSVYWYQQSLDQGLQFLIQYYNGEERAKGNILERFSAQQFPDLHSELNLSSLELGDSALYFCASSPGLTGTGELFFGEGSRLTVL.

The V gene is TRBV5-1, the J gene TRBJ2-3, with D possibly being TRBD2 (6 bases). V was shortened by 3 bases and J by 1 base, with 18 bases between the two germline ends. Looked up from germline, CDR1 is SGHRS and CDR2 is YFSETQ. The CDR3 runs 17 residues. The CDR3 DNA reads as TGCGCCAGCAGCTCCTACTCGGGAGTTCGGGGCACAGATACGCAGTATTTT. It is translated as CASSSYSGVRGTDTQYF.

This clonotype was counted between two and nine times. This chain joins TRBV7-2 and TRBJ2-3; the D gene is possibly TRBD1 (6 bases). Trimming cost V 9 bases and J 0 bases, with 16 bases left between them. Per germline, CDR1 SGHTA and CDR2 FQGNSA. This CDR3 spans 15 amino acids. CDR3 sequence: CASWQGKRSTDTQYF. CDR3 nucleotides: TGTGCCAGTTGGCAGGGGAAGAGGAGCACAGATACGCAGTATTTT. The complete variable domain, with remaining parts taken from reference TRBV7-2 and TRBJ2-3, reads GAGVSQSPSNKVTEKGKDVELRCDPISGHTALYWYRQSLGQGLEFLIYFQGNSAPDKSGLPSDRFSAERTGGSVSTLTIQRTQQEDSAVYLCASWQGKRSTDTQYFGPGTRLTVL.

This clonotype has more than one count but fewer than ten. J is TRBJ2-1 and V is TRBV27; 10 bases align to TRBD2. The germline CDR1 and CDR2 sequences are MNHEY and SMNVEV (reference sequence). The CDR3 is 16 amino acids. J was trimmed by 6 bases and V by 6 bases; bases with no gene match: 11. CDR3 in DNA: TGTGCCAGCAGCCCCCCGACTAGCGGGCTAATCAATGAGCAGTTCTTC. Translating gives CASSPPTSGLINEQFF.

This clonotype was recorded at least ten times. The V and J genes are TRBV6-5 and TRBJ2-6; D remains unclear. Trimming left V 2 bases short and J 0 bases short, with 5 bases between. The CDR3 loop spans 15 amino acids. Per the germline V gene, CDR1 is MNHEY and CDR2 is SVGAGI. The CDR3 loop reads CASSYMSSGANVLTF. The CDR3 bases are TGTGCCAGCAGTTACATGAGCTCTGGGGCCAACGTCCTGACTTTC.

This clonotype was detected ten times or more. J is TRBJ2-3 and V is TRBV4-3, with 7 bases fitting TRBD1. This CDR3 contains 18 residues. After removal of 0 bases from V and 4 bases from J, the junction contained 13 bases not matched to a gene. Germline V gene lookup returns CDR1 LGHNA and CDR2 YSLEER. This chain's CDR3 is CASSQDLGKGALSDTQYF. DNA for the CDR3: TGCGCCAGCAGCCAAGATCTAGGAAAGGGGGCCCTTTCAGATACGCAGTATTTT.

For the CDR3, the DNA is TGTGCCAGCAGTTCCTCTAGAGGAAGCACCGGGGAGCTGTTTTTT. It specifies CASSSSRGSTGELFF. The chain has TRBV6-5 and TRBJ2-2; D call uncertain. Per germline, CDR1 MNHEY and CDR2 SVGAGI. The V gene lost 4 bases and the J gene lost 4 bases, with 13 bases spanning the gap. The CDR3 consists of 15 residues.

This clonotype was picked up a small number of times. The CDR3 DNA sequence: TGCAGCGTTGAGCCAGGGGGCGGCTATGGCTACACCTTC. As protein: CSVEPGGGYGYTF. The chain has TRBV29-1 and TRBJ1-2; TRBD1 matches at 8 bases. CDR1 is SQVTM and CDR2 is ANQGSEA in the germline V gene. The CDR3 totals 13 residues. The V and J ends lost 3 bases and 4 bases, in that order; junction bases with no gene match: 4. The whole variable domain, remainder taken from reference TRBV29-1 and TRBJ1-2, is SAVISQKPSRDICQRGTSLTIQCQVDSQVTMMFWYRQQPGQSLTLIATANQGSEATYESGFVIDKFPISRPNLTFSTLTVSNMSPEDSSIYLCSVEPGGGYGYTFGSGTRLTVV.

This clonotype was seen a handful of times. V is TRBV12-3 or TRBV12-4 and J is TRBJ2-7; no firm D call. V was trimmed by 3 bases and J by 6 bases, leaving 9 bases between them. This CDR3 is built from 12 residues. The CDR3 DNA reads as TGTGCCAGCAGTTTCTTTATTCGCGAGCAGTACTTC. Protein sequence: CASSFFIREQYF.

Many counts were recorded for this clonotype. This rearrangement joins TRBV29-1 to TRBJ2-7; D is perhaps TRBD1 (5 bases). The germline V and J ends were trimmed by 7 bases and 2 bases, with 12 bases remaining between them. The CDR3 loop spans 12 amino acids. Germline-derived CDR1 and CDR2 are SQVTM and ANQGSEA. The CDR3 region is CSAKTATYEQYF. The CDR3 DNA reads TGCAGCGCCAAGACAGCAACCTACGAGCAGTACTTC.

The V and J genes are TRBV21-1 and TRBJ2-1; the table calls TRBD1, which could not be checked here. TRBV21-1 is a documented pseudogene. This CDR3 region has 16 residues. The chain's CDR3 is CASRQRFDGGWDEQFF. CDR3 sequence (DNA): TGTGCCAGCAGGCAAAGATTTGATGGGGGGTGGGATGAGCAGTTCTTC.

This clonotype was counted a few times. The chain couples TRBV5-1 to TRBJ2-1; D not resolved. Germline values: CDR1 SGHRS, CDR2 YFSETQ. The CDR3 consists of 14 residues. V gave up 5 bases and J gave up 6 bases, with 15 bases separating them. CDR3 in DNA: TGCGCCAGCAGATCCGGAACTGGGGTCAATGAGCAGTTCTTC. It translates to CASRSGTGVNEQFF.

The table lists this clonotype with a few counts. The V and J genes are TRBV7-9 and TRBJ2-7, with 9 nucleotides matching TRBD1. Trimming cost V 4 bases and J 6 bases; bases outside gene matches: 13. In germline, CDR1 is SEHNR, CDR2 FQNEAQ (reference sequence). The CDR3 is 16 amino acids. CDR3 sequence reads: CASSSSTGTGLREQYF. Here the CDR3 DNA reads TGTGCCAGCAGCTCCAGTACCGGGACAGGGTTACGCGAGCAGTACTTC.

V and J are TRBV18 and TRBJ2-7; 8 nucleotides match TRBD2. CDR1 KGHSH and CDR2 LQKENI come from the germline V gene. This CDR3 is built from 16 residues. Trimming removed 0 bases from V and 1 base from J; junction bases left unmatched: 5. The CDR3 sequence: CASSPPKRELSYEQYF. The CDR3 bases are TGTGCCAGCTCACCACCGAAGCGGGAGTTATCCTACGAGCAGTACTTC. The full variable domain, in which reference TRBV18 and TRBJ2-7 provide the parts outside the CDR3, is NAGVMQNPRHLVRRRGQEARLRCSPMKGHSHVYWYRQLPEEGLKFMVYLQKENIIDESGMPKERFSAEFPKEGPSILRIQQVVRGDSAAYFCASSPPKRELSYEQYFGPGTRLTVT.